Reported below is one TCR beta chain. Its antigen is not known. Sequencing was performed with immunoSEQ multiplex PCR; in TCRdb, only in-frame clones are kept and a portion is missing. This table holds some 88,000 clones, about 92% found once. This sample is part of a study of T cell responses to AZD1222 COVID-19 vaccine. Findings of the study overall: Along spike, vaccine-associated CD4 TCRs were found throughout, with dominance at 160-218 and 743-854.

V dropped 4 bases and J dropped 7 bases, with 6 bases sitting between them. The CDR3 extends over 12 amino acids. Germline V gene data show CDR1 as SGDLS and CDR2 as YYNGEE. The receptor's source is an adult in good health. This specimen consisted of peripheral blood, obtained on day 0 of AZD1222 vaccination. V is TRBV9 and J is TRBJ1-6; D unresolved. CDR3 loop: CASSSWNSPLHF. CDR3 sequence (DNA): TGTGCCAGCAGCTCATGGAATTCACCCCTCCACTTT.